These 5 T cell receptor beta chains share one sample of origin, sequenced in a study of blood T cell repertoires in COVID-19. Profiled with immunoSEQ multiplex PCR; TCRdb holds only in-frame clones, not every one. The sample yields about 44,000 clones, over 75% seen once. Material for sequencing was peripheral blood. These receptors came from a middle-aged woman with acute or convalescent COVID-19.

This chain joins TRBV4-1 and TRBJ1-2, with 7 bases lining up with TRBD1. The CDR3 runs 16 residues. Trimming at V came to 0 bases and at J to 4 bases, leaving 8 bases not matched to a gene. CDR1 is MGHRA and CDR2 is YSYEKL in the germline V gene. CDR3 sequence: CASSQDPGTELYGYTF. The CDR3 nucleotides read TGCGCCAGCAGCCAAGACCCAGGGACAGAACTCTATGGCTACACCTTC.

The J gene is TRBJ1-1, the V gene TRBV28; 9 bases fit TRBD1. Losses at the gene ends were 8 bases for V and 8 bases for J; bases not matched to a gene: 9. The CDR3 is 13 residues long. Germline V gene sequence: CDR1 MDHEN, CDR2 SYDVKM. The CDR3 loop is CASRGTGFVEAFF. The CDR3 DNA reads as TGTGCCAGCCGGGGGACAGGGTTTGTGGAAGCTTTCTTT.

The V gene is TRBV28, the J gene TRBJ1-5, with TRBD1 matching over 8 bases. This CDR3 is 15 amino acids long. V gave up 4 bases and J gave up 3 bases; unmatched junction bases: 5. Per germline, CDR1 MDHEN and CDR2 SYDVKM. The DNA of the CDR3 is TGTGCCAGCAGTTCAGGGGGCGCGACCAATCAGCCCCAGCATTTT. Encoded protein: CASSSGGATNQPQHF.

The rearrangement joins TRBV24-1 to TRBJ2-7; possible D gene TRBD2, 6 bases. The CDR3 is 15 amino acids. Per germline, CDR1 KGHDR and CDR2 SFDVKD. V lost 4 bases and J 3 bases, leaving 15 bases between the germline ends. The CDR3 is CATSDPGAGIYEQYF. The CDR3 DNA is TGTGCCACCAGTGACCCTGGCGCGGGAATCTACGAGCAGTACTTC.

The V and J genes are TRBV28 and TRBJ1-5, with a weak D call TRBD1 (5 bases). Germline lookup yields CDR1 MDHEN and CDR2 SYDVKM. Trimming pared 4 bases from V and 7 bases from J, leaving 14 bases between. The CDR3 consists of 14 residues. CDR3 sequence (DNA): TGTGCCAGCAGTTGGGGCCAGGTTGAACAGCCCCAGCATTTT. Translation gives CASSWGQVEQPQHF.